This T cell receptor beta chain came from a study of CD8+CD57+ T cells in acquired aplastic anemia. About the research overall: Sorted CD4+ plus CD8+ cells gave DNA averaging about 3.2 ug. Study-wide results and caveats: Researchers reported that CD8+ Simpson's diversity was not significantly different in patients versus controls. There were about 27 CD8+ CDR3 sequences that occurred in both patients and controls.

Between the trimmed V and J ends, which lost 4 bases and 8 bases, there was a span of 12 bases. The CDR3 has 12 residues. CDR1 and CDR2 from the germline V gene are SGHTS and YDEGEE. Both TCR beta VDJ combination and CDR3 sequence profiling were carried out. Genomic DNA was the template for this profiling. TCRdb processed the reads anew with MiXCR; each CDR3 protein has one entry. There are around 180,000 distinct CDR3 sequences in the sample; 64% occur only once, and just over 45% lies in the top ten. This clonotype was observed at least ten times. The antigen remains unidentified. V gene TRBV5-8 combines with J gene TRBJ1-1; maybe TRBD1 (5 bases). Material: sorted CD4+, CD8+, or CD8+CD57+ T cells (not recorded which) from PBMCs. The clonotype originates from a human donor with severe aplastic anemia or a healthy control (not recorded which). CDR3 in amino acids: CASSLKGSEAFF. As DNA, the CDR3 is TGTGCCAGCAGCCTGAAGGGGAGCGAAGCTTTCTTT.